What follows describes a single TCR beta chain. Its target is unknown. The CDR3 covers 12 residues. Germline V CDR1 and CDR2: MNHNS, SASEGT. Trimming stripped 5 bases from V and 12 bases from J, with 14 bases between. This specimen comes from a study of T cell repertoires in cytomegalovirus infection. Study overall: The authors used CMV epitopes that were HLA-C-restricted (recently identified) and HLA-B-restricted (well studied).

TCRdb independently ran MiXCR on the reads; one entry per CDR3 protein. The sample consists of hundreds of thousands of distinct CDR3 sequences, around 32% of them appearing once. The chain joins TRBV6-1 to TRBJ2-1; D might be TRBD1 (6 bases). The sequence was obtained from a human donor in good health (CMV status not recorded). Some clones in this sample may be carry-over from other donors' samples. Source: cultured PBMCs, taken from culture after CMV antigen stimulation. The CDR3 DNA reads as TGTGCCAGCAGTTACAGGGTAGGGGTGCAGTTCTTC. It is translated as CASSYRVGVQFF.